Shown below are 27 T cell receptor beta chains from a single sample sequenced in a study of T cell repertoires in cytomegalovirus infection. MiXCR, run by TCRdb on the reads, gives a single entry per CDR3 protein. This sample has roughly 230,000 distinct CDR3 sequences, with over 15% found just once. The sequenced sample consisted of CD8+ T cells from PBMCs. These receptors were collected from a human donor in good health (CMV status not recorded). Some clones in this sample may be carry-over from other donors' samples.

Comments on this clonotype: A single base separates this from a much larger clone, so it may be a read error. The V call is TRBV11-1, the J call TRBJ1-1, with unresolved D. Per the germline V gene, CDR1 is SGHAT and CDR2 is FQDESV (reference sequence). This CDR3 is 15 amino acids long. The DNA of the CDR3 is TGTGCCAACAGCTTAGACCCAGGAGAGAACACTGAAGCTTTCTTT. Amino acids: CANSLDPGENTEAFF.

The table lists this clonotype with a few counts. The chain joins TRBV6-5 to TRBJ1-1; D not resolved. Per germline, CDR1 MNHEY and CDR2 SVGAGI. The CDR3 is 14 residues long. Between the trimmed V and J ends, which lost 8 bases and 11 bases, there was a span of 24 bases. CDR3 sequence reads: CASLQPGSSKGAFF. DNA of the CDR3: TGTGCCAGCCTGCAACCCGGGAGTTCTAAAGGGGCTTTCTTT.

The gene calls are TRBV7-9 and TRBJ1-4; no definite D call. The CDR3 extends over 13 amino acids. V gave up 7 bases and J gave up 0 bases, with 6 bases separating them. The germline V gene encodes CDR1 SEHNR and CDR2 FQNEAQ (reference sequence). The CDR3 protein is CASKDATNEKLFF. Here the CDR3 DNA reads TGTGCCAGCAAAGACGCAACTAATGAAAAACTGTTTTTT. The full variable domain, with the rest looked up from reference TRBV7-9 and TRBJ1-4, is DTGVSQNPRHKITKRGQNVTFRCDPISEHNRLYWYRQTLGQGPEFLTYFQNEAQLEKSRLLSDRFSAERPKGSFSTLEIQRTEQGDSAMYLCASKDATNEKLFFGSGTQLSVL.

This clonotype was seen only a few times. V gene TRBV2 combines with J gene TRBJ2-1, with D perhaps matching TRBD1 (6 bases). V was clipped by 4 bases and J by 8 bases, with 18 bases between them. In germline, CDR1 is SNHLY, CDR2 FYNNEI. The CDR3 spans 15 residues. The CDR3 protein is CASSGWTDLHHEQFF. CDR3 nucleotides: TGTGCCAGCAGTGGTTGGACAGATTTACACCATGAGCAGTTCTTC.

This clonotype showed up just a few times. This chain connects TRBV14 to TRBJ2-1; D gene ambiguous. V lost 3 bases, J lost 9 bases, and 9 bases lay in between. The CDR3 spans 12 residues. Germline CDR1 and CDR2: SGHDN and FVKESK. The DNA of the CDR3 is TGTGCCAGCAGCCAGGGGTCTGTTGAGCAGTTCTTC. Translated: CASSQGSVEQFF.

This clonotype occurred many times. This chain connects TRBV11-2 to TRBJ2-3; D is unresolved. The CDR3 totals 16 residues. Trimming removed 1 base at V and 2 bases at J, with 13 bases between. Germline V gene lookup returns CDR1 SGHAT and CDR2 FQNNGV. The CDR3 sequence is CASSLGESYNTDTQYF. CDR3 coding DNA: TGTGCCAGCAGCTTAGGAGAAAGTTACAACACAGATACGCAGTATTTT. Looking up the rest from reference TRBV11-2 and TRBJ2-3 gives the full variable domain: EAGVAQSPRYKIIEKRQSVAFWCNPISGHATLYWYQQILGQGPKLLIQFQNNGVVDDSQLPKDRFSAERLKGVDSTLKIQPAKLEDSAVYLCASSLGESYNTDTQYFGPGTRLTVL.

The chain is built from TRBV7-9 and TRBJ2-1; 11 nucleotides align to TRBD2. The germline gives CDR1 SEHNR, CDR2 FQNEAQ (reference sequence). The CDR3 loop spans 16 amino acids. Unmatched junction bases numbered 11, after V lost 5 bases and J lost 8 bases. This CDR3 is CASSPHTSGSSDEQFF. Written as DNA, the CDR3 is TGTGCCAGCAGCCCTCATACTAGCGGGAGCTCGGATGAGCAGTTCTTC.

J is TRBJ2-5 and V is TRBV5-6; 12 positions agree with TRBD1. Trimming at V came to 0 bases and at J to 5 bases, leaving 2 bases not matched to a gene. The CDR3 contains 15 residues. Germline CDR1 and CDR2: SGHDT and YYEEEE. DNA of the CDR3: TGTGCCAGCAGCTTGGGGGACAGGGGGCTCGAGACCCAGTACTTC. Its protein product is CASSLGDRGLETQYF.

The rearrangement joins TRBV28 to TRBJ1-5; no definite D call. V was pared by 6 bases and J by 5 bases, with 20 bases between. CDR3 size: 16 residues. Germline V gene lookup returns CDR1 MDHEN and CDR2 SYDVKM. Here the CDR3 DNA reads TGTGCCAGCAGCCCACCGGACTTCTCCGCGGATCAGCCCCAGCATTTT. The encoded protein is CASSPPDFSADQPQHF.

This clonotype was found many times. The chain is built from TRBV7-2 and TRBJ2-7; D is unclear. The CDR3 covers 13 residues. V was shortened by 4 bases and J by 2 bases, with 9 bases between the two germline ends. Per the germline V gene, CDR1 is SGHTA and CDR2 is FQGNSA. CDR3: CASSSTEPYEQYF. For the CDR3, the DNA is TGTGCCAGCAGCTCTACGGAACCCTACGAGCAGTACTTC. Full variable domain (outside the CDR3, taken from reference TRBV7-2 and TRBJ2-7): GAGVSQSPSNKVTEKGKDVELRCDPISGHTALYWYRQSLGQGLEFLIYFQGNSAPDKSGLPSDRFSAERTGGSVSTLTIQRTQQEDSAVYLCASSSTEPYEQYFGPGTRLTVT.

This clonotype was seen a few times. This chain connects TRBV6-4 to TRBJ2-2; D gene uncertain. V lost 0 bases, J lost 6 bases, and 5 bases lay in between. CDR3 length equals 13 residues. Germline V gene data show CDR1 as MRHNA and CDR2 as SNTAGT. CDR3 sequence (DNA): TGTGCCAGCAGTGACTCCGCCGCCGGGGAGCTGTTTTTT. Translation: CASSDSAAGELFF.

This sequence joins TRBV7-6 and TRBJ2-3, with a possible D match to TRBD1 (5 bases). V gave up 5 bases and J gave up 1 base, with 19 bases separating them. This CDR3 region has 17 residues. Germline CDR1 is SGHVS and CDR2 is FNYEAQ. CDR3 nucleotide sequence: TGTGCCAGCAGCCCGAGACAGAGACAGCTCGGCACAGATACGCAGTATTTT. This encodes CASSPRQRQLGTDTQYF.

The chain has TRBV5-4 and TRBJ1-1; 7 nucleotides agree with TRBD1. Germline CDR1 and CDR2: SGHNT and YYREEE (reference sequence). J gave up 1 base and V 3 bases, and 6 bases lay outside the gene matches. This CDR3 is built from 15 residues. The DNA of the CDR3 is TGTGCCAGCAGCTCATGGGACAGCCGGAACACTGAAGCTTTCTTT. It yields the protein CASSSWDSRNTEAFF.

This clonotype has only a few counts. The rearrangement uses TRBV6-4 and TRBJ2-3; D call uncertain. CDR1 and CDR2 from the germline V gene are MRHNA and SNTAGT. V lost 0 bases and J lost 0, with 13 bases in between. The CDR3 covers 17 residues. The DNA of the CDR3 is TGTGCCAGCAGTGACTCGCACAGCCTGACTAGCACAGATACGCAGTATTTT. This translates into CASSDSHSLTSTDTQYF.

This clonotype was found a few times. J is TRBJ2-5 and V is TRBV7-9, with D perhaps TRBD1 (6 bases). V was pared by 5 bases and J by 0 bases, with 13 bases between. The CDR3 runs 15 residues. The germline V gene has CDR1 SEHNR and CDR2 FQNEAQ (reference sequence). Written as DNA, the CDR3 is TGTGCCAGCAGCATAATTACAGGGTACCAAGAGACCCAGTACTTC. This translates into CASSIITGYQETQYF.

This clonotype was seen at least ten times. For the CDR3, the DNA is TGTGCCAGCAGCTTGACAGGGGACGGTTCACCCCTCCACTTT. Protein sequence: CASSLTGDGSPLHF. The rearrangement links TRBV7-6 to TRBJ1-6, with TRBD1 matching 8 bases. Trimming removed 3 bases from V and 9 bases from J; junction bases left unmatched: 4. CDR3 size: 14 residues. Germline CDR1 is SGHVS and CDR2 is FNYEAQ.

The chain combines TRBV6-6 with TRBJ2-5; the match to TRBD1 covers 7 bases. Per the germline V gene, CDR1 is MNHNY and CDR2 is SVGAGI (reference sequence). The V segment lost 1 base and the J segment 2 bases; nucleotides outside the gene matches: 1. The CDR3 loop spans 14 amino acids. This CDR3 reads CASSYWGQQETQYF. In DNA form, the CDR3 reads TGTGCCAGCAGTTACTGGGGACAGCAAGAGACCCAGTACTTC.

The CDR3 coding sequence is TGCAGCCGTCCTGAAACGGACACAGATACGCAGTATTTT. Translated, it gives CSRPETDTDTQYF. This chain connects TRBV20-1 to TRBJ2-3; the D is unclear. The CDR3 runs 13 residues. The germline V gene has CDR1 DFQATT and CDR2 SNEGSKA (reference sequence).

The genes are TRBV27 and TRBJ2-1; 10 bases are shared with TRBD1. V shed 5 bases and J 9 bases; nucleotides not matched to a gene: 7. Germline values: CDR1 MNHEY, CDR2 SMNVEV (reference sequence). This CDR3 has 14 amino acids. The CDR3 sequence: CASSPGTGVGEQFF. The CDR3 nucleotides are TGTGCCAGCAGTCCCGGGACAGGGGTGGGTGAGCAGTTCTTC.

This clonotype was detected a few times. For the CDR3, the DNA is TGTGCCAGTAGTTTGTCTGAGAGTCACGAGACAGGACCATATTCACCCCTCCACTTT. Translation: CASSLSESHETGPYSPLHF. The chain links TRBV19 to TRBJ1-6; possible D gene TRBD1, 6 bases. The CDR3 runs to 19 residues. Per germline, CDR1 LNHDA and CDR2 SQIVND (reference sequence). Deletions cut 5 bases from V and 8 bases from J, with 28 bases between.

This clonotype was seen repeatedly, ten times or more. The chain combines TRBV7-2 with TRBJ2-1, with D perhaps matching TRBD2 (7 bases). CDR1 and CDR2 from the germline V gene are SGHTA and FQGNSA. This CDR3 spans 19 amino acids. V gave up 5 bases and J gave up 7 bases, with 30 bases separating them. CDR3 in amino acids: CASSRPRSVSGGSTNEQFF. The CDR3 nucleotides read TGTGCCAGCAGCCGCCCCCGTTCGGTGTCGGGGGGCTCCACGAATGAGCAGTTCTTC. The full variable domain, its missing parts supplied by reference TRBV7-2 and TRBJ2-1, is GAGVSQSPSNKVTEKGKDVELRCDPISGHTALYWYRQSLGQGLEFLIYFQGNSAPDKSGLPSDRFSAERTGGSVSTLTIQRTQQEDSAVYLCASSRPRSVSGGSTNEQFFGPGTRLTVL.

The sample holds many counts of this clonotype. V and J are TRBV2 and TRBJ1-1, with 9 bases lining up with TRBD1. Germline-derived CDR1 and CDR2 are SNHLY and FYNNEI. The CDR3 is 12 residues long. The CDR3 nucleotides read TGTGCAGACAGGGACAGGGCCACTGAAGCTTTCTTT. Amino acid sequence: CADRDRATEAFF.

Many counts were recorded for this clonotype. This chain joins TRBV12-3 or TRBV12-4 and TRBJ2-7; D is unresolved. The CDR3 totals 14 residues. Trimming pared 2 bases from V and 3 bases from J, leaving 11 bases between. The CDR3 here is CASSLSDRFYEQYF. The DNA of the CDR3 is TGTGCCAGCAGTTTAAGCGATCGCTTCTACGAGCAGTACTTC.

This clonotype was picked up a small number of times. The chain employs TRBV29-1 and TRBJ1-1, with D unresolved. Between the trimmed V and J ends, which lost 5 bases and 0 bases, there was a span of 7 bases. Per germline, CDR1 SQVTM and CDR2 ANQGSEA. There are 12 residues in the CDR3. The CDR3 region is CSVLHMNTEAFF. DNA for the CDR3: TGCAGCGTTTTACACATGAACACTGAAGCTTTCTTT. The entire variable domain, with the rest obtained from reference TRBV29-1 and TRBJ1-1, is as follows: SAVISQKPSRDICQRGTSLTIQCQVDSQVTMMFWYRQQPGQSLTLIATANQGSEATYESGFVIDKFPISRPNLTFSTLTVSNMSPEDSSIYLCSVLHMNTEAFFGQGTRLTVV.

The J gene is TRBJ1-2, the V gene TRBV5-1, with D unresolved. The CDR3 runs to 15 residues. V was trimmed by 0 bases and J by 1 base, leaving 10 bases between them. Germline V gives CDR1 SGHRS, CDR2 YFSETQ. The CDR3 loop is CASSLGPQNNYGYTF. In DNA form, the CDR3 reads TGCGCCAGCAGCTTGGGCCCTCAAAATAACTATGGCTACACCTTC.

The chain combines TRBV7-2 with TRBJ1-1, with TRBD1 identical over 8 bases. Per germline, CDR1 SGHTA and CDR2 FQGNSA. CDR3 length equals 15 residues. J lost 7 bases, V lost 5 bases, and 12 bases had no gene match. CDR3 amino acids: CASSLPARTGLEAFF. The CDR3 region has the DNA TGTGCCAGCAGCCTACCCGCTAGGACAGGGCTTGAAGCTTTCTTT.

This clonotype was found a few times. The CDR3 reads CASSLLTTGELFF. CDR3 DNA sequence: TGTGCCAGCAGCTTGTTGACCACCGGGGAGCTGTTTTTT. The chain uses TRBV5-6 and TRBJ2-2; D is uncertain. This CDR3 contains 13 residues. Trimming removed 1 base at V and 4 bases at J, with 5 bases between. Looked up from germline, CDR1 is SGHDT and CDR2 is YYEEEE.